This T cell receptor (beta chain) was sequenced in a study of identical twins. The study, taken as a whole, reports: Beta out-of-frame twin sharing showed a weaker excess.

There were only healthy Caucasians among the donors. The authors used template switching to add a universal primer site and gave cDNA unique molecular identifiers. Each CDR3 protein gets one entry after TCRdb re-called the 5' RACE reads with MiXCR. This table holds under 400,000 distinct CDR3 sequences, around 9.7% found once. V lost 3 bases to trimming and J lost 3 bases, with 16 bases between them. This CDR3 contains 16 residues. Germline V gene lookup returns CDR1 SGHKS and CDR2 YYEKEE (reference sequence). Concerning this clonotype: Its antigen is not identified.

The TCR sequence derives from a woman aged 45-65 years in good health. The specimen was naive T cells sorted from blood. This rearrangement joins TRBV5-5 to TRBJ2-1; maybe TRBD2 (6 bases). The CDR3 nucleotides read TGTGCCAGCAGCTCGAGAAGGGACTTCCGCTACAATGAGCAGTTCTTC. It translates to CASSSRRDFRYNEQFF.